This T cell receptor (beta chain) comes out of a study of CD8 T cells in ankylosing spondylitis. Germline lookup yields CDR1 SGHTA and CDR2 FQGNSA. V shed 5 bases and J shed 0 bases, with 4 bases lying between them. The CDR3 extends over 13 amino acids. TCRdb re-analysed the 5' RACE reads in MiXCR, keeping a single row per CDR3 protein. The sample records around 150,000 distinct CDR3 sequences, about 17% being singletons. The J gene is TRBJ2-2, the V gene TRBV7-2; D not certain. This TCR was recovered from a male donor with ankylosing spondylitis or in good health (not recorded which). Input material: blood, either unsorted or a sorted T cell fraction (not recorded which). Here the CDR3 reads CASSQTNTGELFF. Here the CDR3 DNA reads TGTGCCAGCAGCCAAACGAACACCGGGGAGCTGTTTTTT.